This T cell receptor beta chain was retrieved from a study of T cell changes during pregnancy in multiple sclerosis. This clone was detected a few times. Measured with immunoSEQ multiplex PCR; TCRdb has only the in-frame clones, and not every one. The sample has over 55,000 clones, approximately 87% seen once; the top ten hold 8% to 9.5%. The origin of this receptor is a female donor in good health, enrolled as a control in a pregnancy study. This specimen consisted of peripheral blood, obtained after pregnancy.

The CDR3 nucleotides are TGTGCCAGCAGCCAAGTTGATCCGGTGCGGACTAGCCCCGGGGAGCTGTTTTTT. Translation: CASSQVDPVRTSPGELFF. The chain couples TRBV4-2 to TRBJ2-2, with 8 bases that match TRBD2. J lost 6 bases, V lost 1 base, and 13 bases had no gene match. CDR1 and CDR2 from the germline V gene are LGHNA and YNFKEQ. This CDR3 has 18 residues.